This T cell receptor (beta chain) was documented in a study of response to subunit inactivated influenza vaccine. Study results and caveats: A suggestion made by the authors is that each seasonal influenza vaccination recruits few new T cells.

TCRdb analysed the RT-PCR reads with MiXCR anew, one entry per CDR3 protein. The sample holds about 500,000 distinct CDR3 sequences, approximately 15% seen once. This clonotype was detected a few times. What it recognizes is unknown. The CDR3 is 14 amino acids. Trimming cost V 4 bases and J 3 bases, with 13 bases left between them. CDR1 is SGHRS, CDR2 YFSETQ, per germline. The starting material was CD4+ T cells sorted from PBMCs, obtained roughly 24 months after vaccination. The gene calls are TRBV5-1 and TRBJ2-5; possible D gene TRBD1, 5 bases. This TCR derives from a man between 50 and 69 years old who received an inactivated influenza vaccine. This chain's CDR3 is CASSPTVGKETQYF. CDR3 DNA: TGCGCCAGCAGCCCGACAGTGGGGAAAGAGACCCAGTACTTC. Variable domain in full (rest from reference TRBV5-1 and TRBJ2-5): KAGVTQTPRYLIKTRGQQVTLSCSPISGHRSVSWYQQTPGQGLQFLFEYFSETQRNKGNFPGRFSGRQFSNSRSEMNVSTLELGDSALYLCASSPTVGKETQYFGPGTRLLVL.